The 16 T cell receptor beta chains listed next were all sequenced from one sample in a study of CD8 T cells in ankylosing spondylitis. Overall study results and limits: Among TCR beta sequences, a motif of several highly homologous variants appeared characteristic of ankylosing spondylitis blood.

TCRdb redid the calling of the 5' RACE reads with MiXCR, one entry per CDR3 protein. Of over 450,000 distinct CDR3 sequences in the sample, roughly 12% were seen once. Their antigen targets remain unknown. Material: blood, either unsorted or a sorted T cell fraction (not recorded which). These receptors came from a male donor with ankylosing spondylitis.

This clonotype was counted a few times. The chain carries TRBV3-1 and TRBJ2-1; 9 nucleotides match TRBD2. Per germline, CDR1 LGHDT and CDR2 YNNKEL (reference sequence). With V trimmed by 5 bases and J by 3 bases, 5 bases remained unmatched. CDR3 length equals 15 residues. The DNA of the CDR3 is TGTGCCAGCAGCTACCGACTAGCGGACTACAATGAGCAGTTCTTC. Protein: CASSYRLADYNEQFF.

Ten or more counts support this clonotype. The chain joins TRBV7-9 to TRBJ2-3; TRBD2 aligns across 11 bases. This CDR3 comprises 13 residues. The germline gives CDR1 SEHNR, CDR2 FQNEAQ (reference sequence). V lost 5 bases to trimming and J lost 7 bases; unmatched junction nucleotides: 2. Here the CDR3 reads CASSPSGRNTQYF. CDR3 DNA sequence: TGTGCCAGCAGCCCTAGCGGGAGGAATACGCAGTATTTT.

This chain links TRBV5-1 with TRBJ2-3; 12 nucleotides align to TRBD2. CDR1 and CDR2 from the germline V gene are SGHRS and YFSETQ. This CDR3 comprises 17 residues. V was pared by 6 bases and J by 3 bases, with 11 bases of the junction left unmatched. The CDR3 spells CASTDVTSGSWTDTQYF. CDR3 nucleotide sequence: TGCGCCAGCACGGACGTGACTAGCGGGAGCTGGACAGATACGCAGTATTTT.

The rearrangement joins TRBV12-3 or TRBV12-4 to TRBJ1-6; a possible D gene is TRBD1 (6 bases). The germline V and J ends were trimmed by 6 bases and 5 bases, with 17 bases remaining between them. This CDR3 has 16 amino acids. The CDR3 protein is CASRQKTGIDNSPLHF. The CDR3 DNA sequence: TGTGCCAGCAGGCAAAAAACAGGGATCGATAATTCACCCCTCCACTTT.

This clonotype was counted between two and nine times. Here the CDR3 DNA reads TGTGCCAGCAGCCGCGGACAGGGGGCCGTACAAGAGACCCAGTACTTC. This gives the protein CASSRGQGAVQETQYF. The V gene is TRBV3-1, the J gene TRBJ2-5; TRBD1 agrees at 11 bases. The CDR3 is 16 residues long. J lost 2 bases, V lost 4 bases, and 6 bases had no gene match. CDR1 LGHDT and CDR2 YNNKEL come from the germline V gene (reference sequence).

This clonotype came up a few times. The chain employs TRBV29-1 and TRBJ2-1, with 13 bases that match TRBD2. CDR1 is SQVTM and CDR2 is ANQGSEA in the germline V gene. The CDR3 has 14 amino acids. V gave up 4 bases and J gave up 10 bases; unmatched junction bases: 7. The CDR3 sequence is CSVAPGLAGREQFF. CDR3 DNA sequence: TGCAGCGTTGCCCCGGGACTAGCGGGAAGAGAGCAGTTCTTC.

There are a few counts of this clonotype. This chain connects TRBV30 to TRBJ2-2; D may be TRBD1 or TRBD2 (6 bases each). Germline values: CDR1 GTSNPN, CDR2 SVGIG (reference sequence). Trimming took off 1 base at V and 2 bases at J, with 8 bases between the two ends. This CDR3 has 14 residues. CDR3: CAWSEGGNTGELFF. CDR3 sequence (DNA): TGTGCCTGGAGTGAGGGGGGAAACACCGGGGAGCTGTTTTTT.

V and J are TRBV10-3 and TRBJ2-1; D might be TRBD1 (7 bases). The germline gives CDR1 ENHRY, CDR2 SYGVKD. This CDR3 has 14 residues. V lost 5 bases and J lost 6, with 14 bases in between. CDR3 sequence (DNA): TGTGCCATCAGTCCGAGACAGGGAGGCAATGAGCAGTTCTTC. It yields the protein CAISPRQGGNEQFF.

This chain joins TRBV27 and TRBJ1-1; 8 bases fit TRBD1. Trimming removed 1 base from V and 6 bases from J; junction bases left unmatched: 13. The V gene's germline CDR1 is MNHEY and CDR2 SMNVEV (reference sequence). The CDR3 loop spans 17 amino acids. The CDR3 reads CASSLFSRQGRSPEAFF. The CDR3 DNA sequence: TGTGCCAGCAGTTTATTCTCTAGACAGGGGAGGTCTCCTGAAGCTTTCTTT.

The chain recombines TRBV5-1 with TRBJ2-1; weak D call: TRBD1 (6 bases). CDR3 length: 15 residues. From germline, CDR1 is SGHRS and CDR2 YFSETQ. V was pared by 0 bases and J by 8 bases, with 15 bases between. The CDR3 DNA follows: TGCGCCAGCAGCTTGGCGTTACCAGGGGACGATGAGCAGTTCTTC. It translates to CASSLALPGDDEQFF.

This clonotype was detected only a few times. This chain connects TRBV7-2 to TRBJ2-1, with D possibly TRBD2 on 5 matching bases. V was pared by 0 bases and J by 9 bases, with 9 bases between. The germline V gene has CDR1 SGHTA and CDR2 FQGNSA. The CDR3 is made up of 13 amino acids. The CDR3 DNA is TGTGCCAGCAGCTTAGCCTCCCGGGGTGAGCAGTTCTTC. Translating gives CASSLASRGEQFF. The full variable domain, in which reference TRBV7-2 and TRBJ2-1 provide the parts outside the CDR3, is GAGVSQSPSNKVTEKGKDVELRCDPISGHTALYWYRQSLGQGLEFLIYFQGNSAPDKSGLPSDRFSAERTGGSVSTLTIQRTQQEDSAVYLCASSLASRGEQFFGPGTRLTVL.

This clonotype was seen ten or more times. This chain uses TRBV29-1 with TRBJ2-3; D remains ambiguous. The V end lost 4 bases, the J end lost 8 bases, and 7 bases lay between the germline ends. This CDR3 comprises 10 residues. Looked up from germline, CDR1 is SQVTM and CDR2 is ANQGSEA. CDR3 nucleotide sequence: TGCAGCGTTGCGAGTTTTACGCAGTATTTT. Translated, it gives CSVASFTQYF.

This clonotype appeared a few times. The chain combines TRBV15 with TRBJ2-7, with 10 bases that match TRBD1. Trimming took 8 bases from V and 5 from J; bases not matched to a gene: 9. CDR1 and CDR2 (germline): LNHNV, YYDKDF (reference sequence). The CDR3 is 14 amino acids. CDR3 sequence: CATAKRTGGNEQYF. In DNA, the CDR3 is TGTGCCACCGCTAAGAGGACAGGGGGAAACGAGCAGTACTTC.

This clonotype turned up a few times. J is TRBJ2-3 and V is TRBV20-1; D not resolved. Between the trimmed V and J ends, which lost 2 bases and 0 bases, there was a span of 9 bases. CDR3 length equals 14 residues. The germline V gene has CDR1 DFQATT and CDR2 SNEGSKA (reference sequence). The CDR3 sequence is CSARSTASTDTQYF. CDR3 DNA: TGCAGTGCTAGATCCACGGCTAGCACAGATACGCAGTATTTT.

The chain carries TRBV7-7 and TRBJ2-5; 7 nucleotides agree with TRBD1. CDR3 length equals 17 residues. V shed 5 bases, J shed 1 base, and the junction held 13 bases outside the gene matches. The germline V gene encodes CDR1 SSHAT and CDR2 FNYEAQ (reference sequence). The CDR3 spells CASSPPRGRGFQETQYF. For the CDR3, the DNA is TGTGCCAGCAGCCCCCCCAGGGGGAGAGGTTTCCAAGAGACCCAGTACTTC.

The chain joins TRBV4-1 to TRBJ2-1; no clear D. V was pared by 5 bases and J by 7 bases, with 12 bases between. The CDR3 runs 13 residues. In germline, CDR1 is MGHRA, CDR2 YSYEKL. Here the CDR3 DNA reads TGCGCCAGCAGCAGCCCCTCGTGGAATGAGCAGTTCTTC. Translation: CASSSPSWNEQFF.